This T cell receptor (delta chain) was captured in a study of delta chains in infants with herpesvirus infections. The wider study: From birth, Ugandan infants were followed prospectively for primary CMV infection.

Study observations and caveats: Absence in CMV-uninfected infants may reflect the detection limit only. Only the first time point after infection showed the public clonotype.

This clone turned up a few times. What it binds is not known. This probably arose from a read error, given a far larger clone one base away. Reverse transcription of PBMC RNA used primers specific for the gamma and delta chains. TCRdb re-processed the RT-PCR reads using CATT. Altogether 350 to 400 delta-chain clones are present, approximately 64% being singletons, with the ten largest covering 92%. This TCR derives from a human donor who was a Ugandan infant, either HIV-exposed or HIV-unexposed (not recorded which). Sequences were derived from peripheral blood, sampled at time point 2 of longitudinal follow-up.

The CDR3 sequence: CACDQTEVPTDKLIF. CDR3 DNA sequence: TGTGCCTGTGACCAAACCGAGGTACCCACCGATAAACTCATCTTT. V is TRDV2 and J is TRDJ1; D not certain. The CDR3 covers 15 residues. Germline V gives CDR1 GEAIGNYY, CDR2 EKD. Between the trimmed V and J ends, which lost 3 bases and 1 base, there was a span of 14 bases.